A single sample gave rise to the 8 T cell receptor beta chains below, sequenced in a study of metastatic and nonmetastatic thyroid tumors. There were no patients who had received any treatment before thyroid surgery. MiXCR re-clonotyped the PCR reads for TCRdb. The data hold 89,000 or so clones, with approximately 9% observed a single time. The sample comprised blood. Every receptor here comes from a female donor with papillary thyroid cancer or a benign thyroid nodule (not recorded which). Some clones in this sample may be carry-over from other donors' samples.

This clone showed up just a few times. J is TRBJ1-2 and V is TRBV11-2; D gene ambiguous. CDR1 is SGHAT, CDR2 FQNNGV, per germline. Trimming removed 2 bases from V and 0 bases from J, with 10 bases in between. The CDR3 has 15 residues. The CDR3 sequence is CASSLSGSANYGYTF. In DNA form, the CDR3 reads TGTGCCAGCAGCTTATCGGGTTCTGCTAACTATGGCTACACCTTC.

This clone was found a few times. This chain links TRBV2 with TRBJ2-1; weak D call: TRBD1 (6 bases). V lost 1 base, J lost 9 bases, and 10 bases lay in between. The CDR3 spans 13 residues. Germline V gene sequence: CDR1 SNHLY, CDR2 FYNNEI. As DNA, the CDR3 is TGTGCCAGCAGTGAAGACTTGGGGGCTGAGCAGTTCTTC. Translating gives CASSEDLGAEQFF.

This clone was observed at least ten times. V and J are TRBV28 and TRBJ1-3; D possibly corresponds to TRBD1 (5 bases). The CDR3 totals 16 residues. Germline CDR1 and CDR2: MDHEN and SYDVKM. Trimming stripped 7 bases from V and 0 bases from J, with 16 bases between. This chain's CDR3 is CASTHRGAFSGNTIYF. The CDR3 region has the DNA TGTGCCAGCACCCATCGTGGGGCCTTCTCTGGAAACACCATATATTTT.

DNA of the CDR3: TGTGCCAGCAGTGAAGCCGGGTGGGGGGCTGGAAACACCATATATTTT. Translating gives CASSEAGWGAGNTIYF. J is TRBJ1-3 and V is TRBV6-1, with TRBD1 as a possible D gene (5 bases). The V gene's germline CDR1 is MNHNS and CDR2 SASEGT. This CDR3 is built from 16 residues. The V gene lost 0 bases and the J gene lost 2 bases, with 11 bases spanning the gap.

This clone was recorded many times. The DNA of the CDR3 is TGCGCCAGCAGCCAAGAGGGAGGGGACGGCTATGGCTACACCTTC. Protein product: CASSQEGGDGYGYTF. The genes are TRBV4-1 and TRBJ1-2, with a tentative D call TRBD1 (5 bases). V shed 0 bases and J shed 4 bases, with 12 bases lying between them. The germline V gene encodes CDR1 MGHRA and CDR2 YSYEKL. The CDR3 is 15 residues long.

The rearrangement uses TRBV4-1 and TRBJ2-3, with TRBD1 identical over 8 bases. V shed 4 bases, J shed 4 bases, and the junction held 7 bases outside the gene matches. The length of the CDR3 is 15 residues. Germline V CDR1 and CDR2: MGHRA, YSYEKL. The CDR3 loop reads CASSRDRGSADTQYF. The CDR3 DNA sequence: TGCGCCAGCAGCCGAGACAGGGGTTCAGCAGATACGCAGTATTTT.

In this sample, this clone turned up many times. This chain links TRBV11-3 with TRBJ1-3; perhaps TRBD1 as D (5 bases). Germline-derived CDR1 and CDR2 are SGHNT and YENEEA. V dropped 3 bases and J dropped 4 bases, with 16 bases sitting between them. The CDR3 has 16 amino acids. CDR3 sequence: CASSLGPGLEGNTIYF. The CDR3 nucleotides are TGTGCCAGCAGCTTGGGTCCGGGACTGGAAGGAAACACCATATATTTT.

A remark on this clone: This could be a read error, since a much larger clone is one nucleotide away. V usage is TRBV9 and J usage is TRBJ1-2; no definite D call. The CDR3 covers 16 residues. The germline CDR1 and CDR2 sequences are SGDLS and YYNGEE. Written as DNA, the CDR3 is TGTGACAGCAGCGTATACGCGGTTGGCTCGAGCTATGGCTACACCTTC. Translation gives CDSSVYAVGSSYGYTF.